One and the same sample provided the 28 T cell receptor beta chains below, sequenced in a study of blood T cell repertoires in COVID-19. The table came from immunoSEQ multiplex PCR; TCRdb's copy has only in-frame clones and leaves some out. The table lists about 120,000 clones, 82% of them singletons. Material for sequencing was peripheral blood. All receptors come from a woman between 65 and 79 years old with acute or convalescent COVID-19.

The V call is TRBV5-1, the J call TRBJ1-5, with TRBD1 matching over 9 bases. The germline gives CDR1 SGHRS, CDR2 YFSETQ. The CDR3 covers 14 residues. After removal of 4 bases from V and 6 bases from J, the junction contained 5 bases not matched to a gene. The CDR3 sequence is CASSITGGTQPQHF. CDR3 bases: TGCGCCAGCAGCATAACAGGGGGCACTCAGCCCCAGCATTTT.

The chain carries TRBV7-2 and TRBJ1-2, with a tentative D call TRBD1 (5 bases). The germline V and J ends were trimmed by 1 base and 8 bases, with 11 bases remaining between them. Germline V CDR1 and CDR2: SGHTA, FQGNSA. The CDR3 contains 13 residues. CDR3 residues: CASSLEARGGYTF. For the CDR3, the DNA is TGTGCCAGCAGCTTAGAGGCCCGGGGGGGCTACACCTTC.

This clone appeared once. V usage is TRBV6-5 and J usage is TRBJ1-3, with 7 bases that match TRBD1. The V gene's germline CDR1 is MNHEY and CDR2 SVGAGI. V shed 7 bases, J shed 0 bases, and the junction held 6 bases outside the gene matches. This CDR3 is built from 15 residues. The CDR3 DNA follows: TGTGCCAGCAAACAGGGGCATAGCTCTGGAAACACCATATATTTT. Its protein product is CASKQGHSSGNTIYF.

The rearrangement uses TRBV9 and TRBJ1-3, with 7 bases lining up with TRBD1. V lost 5 bases and J lost 2; bases outside the gene matches: 7. CDR3 length: 15 residues. The germline gives CDR1 SGDLS, CDR2 YYNGEE. CDR3 residues: CASSLGGTAGNTIYF. For the CDR3, the DNA is TGTGCCAGCAGTCTAGGGGGCACAGCTGGAAACACCATATATTTT.

The chain joins TRBV25-1 to TRBJ2-7; 7 bases are shared with TRBD2. V lost 7 bases and J lost 5; bases outside the gene matches: 8. CDR1 is MGHDK and CDR2 is SYGVNS in the germline V gene. This CDR3 region has 13 residues. In DNA form, the CDR3 reads TGTGCCAGCAACCCCCCGGCGGGGGACGAGCAGTACTTC. Translation: CASNPPAGDEQYF.

This clone has just a few counts. The chain is built from TRBV5-1 and TRBJ1-6; no clear D. The V end was cut by 1 base, the J end by 6 bases, with 11 bases between. Germline V gene data show CDR1 as SGHRS and CDR2 as YFSETQ. The CDR3 length is 15 residues. CDR3 DNA: TGCGCCAGCAGCTTGTCAGGAAAGGTTAATTCACCCCTCCACTTT. Amino acids: CASSLSGKVNSPLHF.

This clone rates as medium-sized. The J gene is TRBJ1-5, the V gene TRBV19, with TRBD1 matching 7 bases. V trimming: 6 bases; J trimming: 2 bases; junction bases outside the gene matches: 13. Germline CDR1 LNHDA, CDR2 SQIVND (reference sequence). The CDR3 sequence is 17 residues long. CDR3 residues: CASSEPLGGKGNQPQHF. CDR3 nucleotides: TGTGCCAGTAGCGAACCACTAGGGGGCAAAGGCAATCAGCCCCAGCATTTT.

J is TRBJ2-1 and V is TRBV5-4; 8 nucleotides line up with TRBD2. V was pared by 2 bases and J by 3 bases, with 7 bases of the junction left unmatched. The germline gives CDR1 SGHNT, CDR2 YYREEE (reference sequence). The CDR3 runs to 16 residues. In nucleotides, the CDR3 is TGTGCCAGCAGCTTCTCCCCGGGACTAGGCTACAATGAGCAGTTCTTC. Its translation is CASSFSPGLGYNEQFF.

This clone was found once. This chain's CDR3 is CASSRDRTEAFF. In DNA form, the CDR3 reads TGTGCCAGCAGCCGGGACAGGACTGAAGCTTTCTTT. This chain links TRBV12-3 or TRBV12-4 with TRBJ1-1; TRBD1 matches 8 bases. The CDR3 length is 12 residues. V lost 6 bases, J lost 5 bases, and 2 bases stayed unmatched.

V is TRBV6-4 and J is TRBJ2-2, with D possibly being TRBD1 (6 bases). Trimming took 8 bases from V and 0 from J, leaving 10 bases between them. Germline assignment: CDR1 MRHNA and CDR2 SNTAGT. This CDR3 has 14 residues. The CDR3 bases are TGTGCCAGCCGTGGACAGTCGAACACCGGGGAGCTGTTTTTT. It codes for CASRGQSNTGELFF.

This clone was seen a single time. V and J are TRBV9 and TRBJ2-3; D possibly corresponds to TRBD1 (6 bases). Germline V gene sequence: CDR1 SGDLS, CDR2 YYNGEE. Trimming took off 3 bases at V and 3 bases at J, with 14 bases between the two ends. This CDR3 is 15 amino acids long. CDR3 sequence reads: CASSAEGDQTDTQYF. The DNA for the CDR3 is TGTGCCAGCAGCGCCGAGGGGGATCAGACAGATACGCAGTATTTT. Together with reference TRBV9 and TRBJ2-3, the CDR3 gives the full variable domain: DSGVTQTPKHLITATGQRVTLRCSPRSGDLSVYWYQQSLDQGLQFLIQYYNGEERAKGNILERFSAQQFPDLHSELNLSSLELGDSALYFCASSAEGDQTDTQYFGPGTRLTVL.

The chain links TRBV12-3 or TRBV12-4 to TRBJ1-2; TRBD1 is a possible D gene (6 bases). With 5 bases removed from V and 1 base from J, the gap between germline ends came to 8 bases. The CDR3 is 13 residues long. The CDR3 coding sequence is TGTGCCAGCAGTATGGACAGTAACTATGGCTACACCTTC. This sequence encodes CASSMDSNYGYTF.

This rearrangement joins TRBV19 to TRBJ1-5; TRBD1 matches at 7 bases. V shed 3 bases, J shed 2 bases, and the junction held 13 bases outside the gene matches. The CDR3 has 18 amino acids. Per germline, CDR1 LNHDA and CDR2 SQIVND (reference sequence). CDR3 in amino acids: CASSMGWRQGRGNQPQHF. CDR3 coding DNA: TGTGCCAGTAGTATGGGGTGGAGACAGGGAAGGGGCAATCAGCCCCAGCATTTT. Full variable domain (outside the CDR3, taken from reference TRBV19 and TRBJ1-5): DGGITQSPKYLFRKEGQNVTLSCEQNLNHDAMYWYRQDPGQGLRLIYYSQIVNDFQKGDIAEGYSVSREKKESFPLTVTSAQKNPTAFYLCASSMGWRQGRGNQPQHFGDGTRLSIL.

The CDR3 bases are TGTGCCAGCTCTAGGGGGACAGGGACCTACAATGAGCAGTTCTTC. Translation gives CASSRGTGTYNEQFF. The chain couples TRBV18 to TRBJ2-1; TRBD1 agrees at 9 bases. CDR3 length: 15 amino acids. V trimming: 6 bases; J trimming: 2 bases; junction bases outside the gene matches: 5. CDR1 KGHSH and CDR2 LQKENI come from the germline V gene.

This chain uses TRBV29-1 with TRBJ1-1; the match to TRBD1 covers 8 bases. Looked up from germline, CDR1 is SQVTM and CDR2 is ANQGSEA. This CDR3 region has 17 residues. With 3 bases clipped from V and 6 bases from J, the junction kept 18 bases outside the gene matches. The CDR3 region is CSVERIRDRPLDPEAFF. In DNA form, the CDR3 reads TGCAGCGTTGAGCGAATCAGGGACAGGCCGCTGGACCCTGAAGCTTTCTTT.

This clone showed up just a few times. This rearrangement joins TRBV7-6 to TRBJ1-5, with a tentative D call TRBD1 (5 bases). Germline CDR1 is SGHVS and CDR2 is FNYEAQ. Trimming removed 5 bases from V and 7 bases from J, with 12 bases in between. This CDR3 comprises 13 residues. In DNA form, the CDR3 reads TGTGCCAGCAGCCACGGCAGGGCACAGCCCCAGCATTTT. Residues: CASSHGRAQPQHF.

This clone showed up just once. Relative to the germline gene, one junction end is altered; a read error may explain this. The rearrangement links TRBV12-3 or TRBV12-4 to TRBJ1-6, with a weak D call TRBD1 (6 bases). CDR3 length equals 13 residues. CDR3 in DNA: TGTGCCAGCAGTTTTGAGGGACATTCGCCCCTCCACTTT. This gives the protein CASSFEGHSPLHF.

The rearrangement joins TRBV7-8 to TRBJ1-4; D not certain. Germline CDR1 SGHVS, CDR2 FQNEAQ. V gave up 0 bases and J gave up 8 bases, with 19 bases separating them. This CDR3 region has 17 residues. The CDR3 here is CASSLARVTRGLEKLFF. CDR3 nucleotides: TGTGCCAGCAGCTTAGCGCGGGTCACGCGGGGTCTGGAAAAACTGTTTTTT.

V is TRBV6-6 and J is TRBJ1-2, with 8 bases fitting TRBD1. The CDR3 consists of 16 residues. Germline-derived CDR1 and CDR2 are MNHNY and SVGAGI (reference sequence). Unmatched junction bases numbered 8, after V lost 2 bases and J lost 3 bases. CDR3: CASSYIRGRGDYGYTF. DNA for the CDR3: TGTGCCAGCAGTTACATCAGGGGGCGCGGGGACTATGGCTACACCTTC.

The chain combines TRBV29-1 with TRBJ1-3; 8 positions match TRBD1. The CDR3 sequence is 13 residues long. Germline CDR1 is SQVTM and CDR2 is ANQGSEA. With 6 bases clipped from V and 2 bases from J, the junction kept 3 bases outside the gene matches. The CDR3 protein is CSVATGAGNTIYF. The CDR3 DNA is TGCAGCGTCGCGACAGGGGCTGGAAACACCATATATTTT.

This clone was recorded once. This chain connects TRBV4-1 to TRBJ2-1, with 8 bases aligning to TRBD2. Germline CDR1 MGHRA, CDR2 YSYEKL. The ends lost 1 base at V and 16 bases at J; junction bases unmatched: 9. The CDR3 has 13 residues. The CDR3 reads CASSQGPGTRFFF. CDR3 DNA sequence: TGCGCCAGCAGCCAAGGACCCGGGACTAGGTTCTTCTTC.

This chain uses TRBV24-1 with TRBJ2-3, with 8 positions matching TRBD1. J gave up 2 bases and V 3 bases, and 3 bases lay outside the gene matches. Per germline, CDR1 KGHDR and CDR2 SFDVKD. This CDR3 comprises 15 residues. The CDR3 bases are TGTGCCACCAGTGATGGACAGGGTCCCACAGATACGCAGTATTTT. Amino acid sequence: CATSDGQGPTDTQYF.

The gene calls are TRBV7-9 and TRBJ1-2; maybe TRBD1 (5 bases). Germline V gene sequence: CDR1 SEHNR, CDR2 FQNEAQ (reference sequence). This CDR3 spans 15 amino acids. The V end lost 5 bases, the J end lost 0 bases, and 13 bases lay between the germline ends. CDR3 region: CASSPGGGANYGYTF. The CDR3 coding sequence is TGTGCCAGCAGCCCAGGCGGGGGAGCTAACTATGGCTACACCTTC.

J is TRBJ2-7 and V is TRBV3-1 (or the pseudogene TRBV3-2), with D tentatively TRBD1 (7 bases). This CDR3 has 14 residues. CDR1 is LGHDT and CDR2 is YNNKEL in the germline V gene (reference sequence). V was pared by 8 bases and J by 2 bases, with 16 bases between. As DNA, the CDR3 is TGTGCCAGCTCCTCGCGGGGACAGACCTACGAGCAGTACTTC. Amino acid sequence: CASSSRGQTYEQYF.

The chain couples TRBV7-2 to TRBJ2-7; TRBD2 agrees at 14 bases. The CDR3 totals 16 residues. Germline V gene data show CDR1 as SGHTA and CDR2 as FQGNSA. With 5 bases clipped from V and 2 bases from J, the junction kept 5 bases outside the gene matches. The CDR3 coding sequence is TGTGCCAGCAGCCAGCCGACTAGCGGGGGGGCCTACGAGCAGTACTTC. Translation gives CASSQPTSGGAYEQYF. Looking up the rest from reference TRBV7-2 and TRBJ2-7 gives the full variable domain: GAGVSQSPSNKVTEKGKDVELRCDPISGHTALYWYRQSLGQGLEFLIYFQGNSAPDKSGLPSDRFSAERTGGSVSTLTIQRTQQEDSAVYLCASSQPTSGGAYEQYFGPGTRLTVT.

The chain links TRBV18 to TRBJ1-1; 7 nucleotides match TRBD1. Germline CDR1 is KGHSH and CDR2 is LQKENI. This CDR3 is 14 amino acids long. With 2 bases clipped from V and 1 base from J, the junction kept 1 base outside the gene matches. The CDR3 loop is CASSPRQGNTEAFF. CDR3 bases: TGTGCCAGCTCACCAAGACAGGGGAACACTGAAGCTTTCTTT. The whole variable domain, remainder taken from reference TRBV18 and TRBJ1-1, is NAGVMQNPRHLVRRRGQEARLRCSPMKGHSHVYWYRQLPEEGLKFMVYLQKENIIDESGMPKERFSAEFPKEGPSILRIQQVVRGDSAAYFCASSPRQGNTEAFFGQGTRLTVV.

The genes are TRBV4-2 and TRBJ1-4; TRBD1 matches at 8 bases. In germline, CDR1 is LGHNA, CDR2 YNFKEQ. The V segment lost 3 bases and the J segment 2 bases; nucleotides outside the gene matches: 5. This CDR3 is 16 amino acids long. The DNA of the CDR3 is TGTGCCAGCAGCCATCCTACAGGGGGGACTAATGAAAAACTGTTTTTT. This sequence encodes CASSHPTGGTNEKLFF.

The chain links TRBV7-2 to TRBJ2-2; 7 nucleotides match TRBD2. With 8 bases clipped from V and 2 bases from J, the junction kept 8 bases outside the gene matches. CDR1 and CDR2 from the germline V gene are SGHTA and FQGNSA. The CDR3 is 15 residues long. The DNA for the CDR3 is TGTGCCAGCCAGCCGAGACTAGCTAACACCGGGGAGCTGTTTTTT. Translated: CASQPRLANTGELFF.